Presented here are 30 T cell receptor beta chains from one specimen sequenced in a study of shared clonotypes between healthy human individuals. Libraries were prepared by immunoSEQ multiplex PCR; TCRdb keeps only in-frame clonotypes and omits some of them. The table records roughly 650,000 clones, approximately 96% of them present only once. CD45RO-negative, CCR7-selected cells formed the naive CD8 fraction, which excluded terminally differentiated effector memory CD45RA+ cells. Sequencing was done on a sample of naive CD8+ T cells sorted from blood. Receptors originate from a woman aged 25 to 45 in good health.

The chain joins TRBV4-1 to TRBJ2-1; D perhaps matches TRBD2 (5 bases). Germline lookup yields CDR1 MGHRA and CDR2 YSYEKL. With 2 bases removed from V and 2 bases from J, the gap between germline ends came to 10 bases. The CDR3 is 15 amino acids. In DNA, the CDR3 is TGCGCCAGCAGCCAAAGCGGACGAACCTACAATGAGCAGTTCTTC. Encoded protein: CASSQSGRTYNEQFF.

The chain has TRBV27 and TRBJ2-3, with TRBD2 identical over 12 bases. V shed 7 bases and J 7 bases; nucleotides not matched to a gene: 12. CDR3 length equals 16 residues. The germline V gene has CDR1 MNHEY and CDR2 SMNVEV (reference sequence). CDR3 loop: CASTLLLAGGPHTQYF. The CDR3, as DNA: TGTGCCAGCACCCTTCTCCTAGCGGGAGGGCCCCATACGCAGTATTTT.

This chain uses TRBV6-1 with TRBJ1-4; D call uncertain. Germline V gene lookup returns CDR1 MNHNS and CDR2 SASEGT. The V and J ends lost 0 bases and 0 bases respectively, with 11 bases between them. This CDR3 comprises 17 residues. The CDR3 region has the DNA TGTGCCAGCAGTGAAGCACGGGGTGGGGCAACTAATGAAAAACTGTTTTTT. It yields the protein CASSEARGGATNEKLFF.

The V call is TRBV7-9, the J call TRBJ1-6; tentative D call: TRBD1 (5 bases). From germline, CDR1 is SEHNR and CDR2 FQNEAQ (reference sequence). CDR3 length: 16 amino acids. With 5 bases removed from V and 8 bases from J, the gap between germline ends came to 19 bases. CDR3 coding DNA: TGTGCCAGCAGCCACCCCCGTGCAGGGAGAGATTCACCCCTCCACTTT. Translated: CASSHPRAGRDSPLHF.

The CDR3 sequence: CASSDPRGGNYEQYF. CDR3 coding DNA: TGTGCCAGCAGTGACCCTAGGGGGGGGAACTACGAGCAGTACTTC. The chain joins TRBV2 to TRBJ2-7; D is perhaps TRBD2 (7 bases). Between the trimmed V and J ends, which lost 3 bases and 3 bases, there was a span of 15 bases. CDR1 SNHLY and CDR2 FYNNEI come from the germline V gene. This CDR3 is 15 amino acids long.

The V and J genes are TRBV4-1 and TRBJ1-3, with D maybe TRBD1 (5 bases). The CDR3 runs 16 residues. The germline V and J ends were trimmed by 0 bases and 0 bases, with 9 bases remaining between them. Germline CDR1 is MGHRA and CDR2 is YSYEKL. CDR3 in amino acids: CASSQDPGPSGNTIYF. The CDR3 DNA is TGCGCCAGCAGCCAAGACCCGGGGCCCTCTGGAAACACCATATATTTT.

With regard to this clone: Additional DNA sequences in this sample encode the identical CDR3. CDR3: CASSSLAGGYEQYF. The CDR3 DNA is TGTGCCAGCTCTTCCCTAGCGGGGGGGTACGAGCAGTACTTC. The rearrangement links TRBV6-6 to TRBJ2-7; 12 bases fit TRBD2. With V trimmed by 8 bases and J by 4 bases, 6 bases remained unmatched. The length of the CDR3 is 14 residues. Germline assignment: CDR1 MNHNY and CDR2 SVGAGI (reference sequence).

The chain employs TRBV19 and TRBJ1-5; D uncertain. Germline CDR1 is LNHDA and CDR2 is SQIVND (reference sequence). V lost 3 bases, J lost 3 bases, and 12 bases lay in between. The CDR3 is 15 amino acids. The CDR3 DNA reads TGTGCCAGTAGTATTCTAAGCTTTTCCAATCAGCCCCAGCATTTT. The encoded protein is CASSILSFSNQPQHF.

This chain joins TRBV4-2 and TRBJ2-1; D not certain. The CDR3 extends over 13 amino acids. The germline V gene has CDR1 LGHNA and CDR2 YNFKEQ. V shed 3 bases and J shed 7 bases, with 10 bases lying between them. Written as DNA, the CDR3 is TGTGCCAGCAGCCACCTCGAAGGGAATGAGCAGTTCTTC. Protein: CASSHLEGNEQFF.

The CDR3 DNA reads TGTGCCAGCAGTTACGCGGGGGCTAGCGGGGAGCTGTTTTTT. As protein: CASSYAGASGELFF. V gene TRBV6-5 combines with J gene TRBJ2-2; D is perhaps TRBD2 (7 bases). CDR1 is MNHEY, CDR2 SVGAGI, per germline. Trimming removed 2 bases from V and 7 bases from J, with 11 bases in between. The CDR3 runs 14 residues.

The chain employs TRBV5-1 and TRBJ2-7; perhaps TRBD2 as D (6 bases). Germline-derived CDR1 and CDR2 are SGHRS and YFSETQ. The ends were cut back, 4 bases at V and 3 bases at J, with 14 bases in the middle. This CDR3 is built from 14 residues. CDR3 region: CASSPWAAGYEQYF. The CDR3 region has the DNA TGCGCCAGCAGCCCCTGGGCAGCGGGCTACGAGCAGTACTTC.

The chain recombines TRBV5-6 with TRBJ1-1; no clear D. Germline V gene sequence: CDR1 SGHDT, CDR2 YYEEEE. The length of the CDR3 is 12 residues. V was cut by 4 bases and J by 1 base, with 5 bases left in between. CDR3 protein: CASSPGNTEAFF. Written as DNA, the CDR3 is TGTGCCAGCAGCCCCGGGAACACTGAAGCTTTCTTT.

In this sample, this clone turned up a few times. Distinct nucleotide sequences in the sample also encode this CDR3. CDR3 region: CASSLVSEQFF. The CDR3 DNA reads as TGTGCCAGCAGCCTCGTAAGTGAGCAGTTCTTC. This chain connects TRBV5-4 to TRBJ2-1; no reliable D call. The CDR3 is 11 residues long. V was shortened by 4 bases and J by 9 bases, with 8 bases between the two germline ends. The germline V gene encodes CDR1 SGHNT and CDR2 YYREEE (reference sequence).

This chain joins TRBV28 and TRBJ2-7; 7 positions agree with TRBD2. This CDR3 region has 17 residues. From germline, CDR1 is MDHEN and CDR2 SYDVKM. Unmatched junction bases numbered 15, after V lost 6 bases and J lost 1 base. This CDR3 reads CASSTPREDLSSYEQYF. In DNA, the CDR3 is TGTGCCAGCAGCACTCCCCGGGAGGACCTATCATCCTACGAGCAGTACTTC.

The CDR3 loop is CASSLPGTYGYTF. The DNA of the CDR3 is TGTGCCAGCAGCCTCCCCGGGACTTATGGCTACACCTTC. V is TRBV2 and J is TRBJ1-2; a possible D gene is TRBD1 (5 bases). This CDR3 comprises 13 residues. Per germline, CDR1 SNHLY and CDR2 FYNNEI. V lost 6 bases to trimming and J lost 5 bases, with 13 bases between them. Using reference TRBV2 and TRBJ1-2 for the parts outside the CDR3, the full variable domain is EPEVTQTPSHQVTQMGQEVILRCVPISNHLYFYWYRQILGQKVEFLVSFYNNEISEKSEIFDDQFSVERPDGSNFTLKIRSTKLEDSAMYFCASSLPGTYGYTFGSGTRLTVV.

The gene calls are TRBV27 and TRBJ2-7; D possibly corresponds to TRBD2 (6 bases). CDR1 and CDR2 from the germline V gene are MNHEY and SMNVEV (reference sequence). The germline V and J ends were trimmed by 2 bases and 3 bases, with 17 bases remaining between them. The CDR3 covers 16 residues. For the CDR3, the DNA is TGTGCCAGCAGTTTAATCGCTAGCGAGATTTACTACGAGCAGTACTTC. Translated, it gives CASSLIASEIYYEQYF.

The DNA for the CDR3 is TGTGCCAGCAGCGCCCTAATTACGGTGGGGTCCTACAATGAGCAGTTCTTC. It translates to CASSALITVGSYNEQFF. This chain uses TRBV7-2 with TRBJ2-1; no clear D. The CDR3 runs 17 residues. V was clipped by 5 bases and J by 1 base, with 18 bases between them. Germline values: CDR1 SGHTA, CDR2 FQGNSA.

The CDR3 DNA reads as TGTGCCAGCAGCTTAGCATTGAGGAAGCCCGGGGAGCTGTTTTTT. Translated, it gives CASSLALRKPGELFF. This sequence joins TRBV7-8 and TRBJ2-2, with no clear D. The V end lost 0 bases, the J end lost 6 bases, and 11 bases lay between the germline ends. Germline CDR1 SGHVS, CDR2 FQNEAQ. The CDR3 loop spans 15 amino acids.

The chain combines TRBV27 with TRBJ2-7; 7 positions agree with TRBD1. Germline-derived CDR1 and CDR2 are MNHEY and SMNVEV (reference sequence). The junction had 13 bases not matched to a gene; V was cut back by 5 bases and J by 9 bases. This CDR3 has 14 residues. Written as DNA, the CDR3 is TGTGCCAGCAGTCCTGGACAGGTCGGGGTAGGGCAGTACTTC. It yields the protein CASSPGQVGVGQYF.

The chain employs TRBV25-1 and TRBJ1-2; 12 bases align to TRBD1. CDR1 and CDR2 (germline): MGHDK, SYGVNS. With V trimmed by 7 bases and J by 7 bases, 19 bases remained unmatched. The CDR3 is made up of 18 amino acids. CDR3 amino acids: CASNYIPGQGANKCGYTF. The DNA for the CDR3 is TGTGCCAGCAATTATATTCCGGGACAGGGGGCGAATAAGTGTGGCTACACCTTC.

V and J are TRBV5-5 and TRBJ2-5; possibly TRBD1 or TRBD2 for D (5 bases each). CDR1 and CDR2 from the germline V gene are SGHKS and YYEKEE (reference sequence). The CDR3 extends over 14 amino acids. Trimming removed 4 bases at V and 3 bases at J, with 13 bases between. CDR3 loop: CASSPPGTEETQYF. In DNA form, the CDR3 reads TGTGCCAGCAGCCCACCTGGGACGGAAGAGACCCAGTACTTC.

The chain carries TRBV7-9 and TRBJ2-5; D possibly matches TRBD1 or TRBD2 (5 bases each). CDR3 length: 15 amino acids. Germline V gene lookup returns CDR1 SEHNR and CDR2 FQNEAQ (reference sequence). V lost 2 bases, J lost 5 bases, and 15 bases lay in between. CDR3 DNA: TGTGCCAGCAGCTTATCGGGGCAGGGAGTGGAGACCCAGTACTTC. Protein sequence: CASSLSGQGVETQYF.

The V gene is TRBV7-9, the J gene TRBJ1-4, with 8 bases aligning to TRBD1. Trimming at V came to 5 bases and at J to 8 bases, leaving 10 bases not matched to a gene. CDR1 SEHNR and CDR2 FQNEAQ come from the germline V gene (reference sequence). The CDR3 length is 15 residues. The CDR3 loop is CASSATGGVDEKLFF. The CDR3 DNA sequence: TGTGCCAGCAGCGCAACAGGGGGGGTAGACGAAAAACTGTTTTTT.

The chain employs TRBV6-1 and TRBJ2-7; 12 positions match TRBD2. From germline, CDR1 is MNHNS and CDR2 SASEGT. The CDR3 has 16 residues. The junction had 7 bases not matched to a gene; V was cut back by 4 bases and J by 3 bases. DNA of the CDR3: TGTGCCAGCAGTGCAAGGGTGACTAGCGGGAGCTACGAGCAGTACTTC. Encoded protein: CASSARVTSGSYEQYF.

This clone was seen a single time. V and J are TRBV4-1 and TRBJ2-1, with D hard to call. CDR3 length: 16 residues. Germline V gives CDR1 MGHRA, CDR2 YSYEKL. With 4 bases removed from V and 0 bases from J, the gap between germline ends came to 13 bases. The CDR3 region is CASSPDARSSYNEQFF. CDR3 coding DNA: TGCGCCAGCAGCCCCGACGCAAGGAGCTCCTACAATGAGCAGTTCTTC.

V and J are TRBV7-8 and TRBJ1-5; D may be TRBD1 (6 bases). Trimming shortened V by 5 bases and J by 0 bases, and 17 bases separated the two germline ends. In germline, CDR1 is SGHVS, CDR2 FQNEAQ. CDR3 length equals 17 residues. CDR3 residues: CASSVDSPVDSNQPQHF. The CDR3 bases are TGTGCCAGCAGCGTGGACAGTCCAGTTGATAGCAATCAGCCCCAGCATTTT.

V and J are TRBV28 and TRBJ2-7; TRBD1 agrees at 7 bases. V was pared by 6 bases and J by 3 bases, with 11 bases of the junction left unmatched. This CDR3 has 15 amino acids. From germline, CDR1 is MDHEN and CDR2 SYDVKM. The CDR3 loop reads CASSRTGLGVYEQYF. DNA for the CDR3: TGTGCCAGCAGCAGGACAGGCCTAGGGGTCTACGAGCAGTACTTC. The full variable domain, with the rest looked up from reference TRBV28 and TRBJ2-7, is DVKVTQSSRYLVKRTGEKVFLECVQDMDHENMFWYRQDPGLGLRLIYFSYDVKMKEKGDIPEGYSVSREKKERFSLILESASTNQTSMYLCASSRTGLGVYEQYFGPGTRLTVT.

The chain employs TRBV5-5 and TRBJ2-7; D is unclear. The CDR3 runs 14 residues. With 10 bases removed from V and 0 bases from J, the gap between germline ends came to 17 bases. In germline, CDR1 is SGHKS, CDR2 YYEKEE (reference sequence). The CDR3 loop is CACTARVSSYEQYF. The DNA of the CDR3 is TGTGCCTGTACGGCTCGGGTGAGCTCCTACGAGCAGTACTTC.

This rearrangement joins TRBV9 to TRBJ2-3; perhaps TRBD2 as D (6 bases). Trimming cost V 3 bases and J 0 bases, with 11 bases left between them. The CDR3 is 15 residues long. The germline V gene has CDR1 SGDLS and CDR2 YYNGEE. CDR3 loop: CASSGTGTSTDTQYF. Written as DNA, the CDR3 is TGTGCCAGCAGCGGAACCGGGACTAGCACAGATACGCAGTATTTT.

The V gene is TRBV28, the J gene TRBJ1-4; D might be TRBD1 (5 bases). The CDR3 runs to 15 residues. Germline assignment: CDR1 MDHEN and CDR2 SYDVKM. Trimming stripped 11 bases from V and 7 bases from J, with 23 bases between. The CDR3 DNA follows: TGTGCCTCAAGGGACCCCCTCCGCACTGGTGAAAAACTGTTTTTT. Amino acids: CASRDPLRTGEKLFF.